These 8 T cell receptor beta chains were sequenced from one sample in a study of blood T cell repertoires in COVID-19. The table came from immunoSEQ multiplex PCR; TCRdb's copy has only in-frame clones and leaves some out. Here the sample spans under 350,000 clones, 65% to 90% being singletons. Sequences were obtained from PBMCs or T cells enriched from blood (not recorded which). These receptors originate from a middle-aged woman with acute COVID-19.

The CDR3 nucleotides read TGTGCCAGCGGACTAGTTCTGTTGCGCACCGGGGAGCTGTTTTTT. This gives the protein CASGLVLLRTGELFF. The chain couples TRBV19 to TRBJ2-2, with 7 bases aligning to TRBD2. The germline CDR1 and CDR2 sequences are LNHDA and SQIVND (reference sequence). Losses at the gene ends were 9 bases for V and 4 bases for J; bases not matched to a gene: 11. This CDR3 is built from 15 residues. Based on the CDR3 plus reference TRBV19 and TRBJ2-2, the full variable domain is DGGITQSPKYLFRKEGQNVTLSCEQNLNHDAMYWYRQDPGQGLRLIYYSQIVNDFQKGDIAEGYSVSREKKESFPLTVTSAQKNPTAFYLCASGLVLLRTGELFFGEGSRLTVL.

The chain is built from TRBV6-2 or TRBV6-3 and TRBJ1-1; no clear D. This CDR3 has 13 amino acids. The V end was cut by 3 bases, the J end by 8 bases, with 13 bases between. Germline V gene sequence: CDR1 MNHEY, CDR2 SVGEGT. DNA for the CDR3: TGTGCCAGCAGTTATTTGTCTCGAGGGGAAGCTTTCTTT. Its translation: CASSYLSRGEAFF.

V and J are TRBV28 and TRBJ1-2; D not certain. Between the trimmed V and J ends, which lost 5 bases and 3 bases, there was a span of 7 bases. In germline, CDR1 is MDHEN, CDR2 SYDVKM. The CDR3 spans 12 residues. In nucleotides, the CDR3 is TGTGCCAGCAGTCGAGGGTACTATGGCTACACCTTC. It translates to CASSRGYYGYTF.

The CDR3 loop reads CATSRGQAGPQHF. For the CDR3, the DNA is TGTGCCACCAGCAGAGGCCAAGCAGGGCCCCAGCATTTT. The chain joins TRBV15 to TRBJ1-5; D ambiguous. Germline CDR1 reads LNHNV; CDR2 reads YYDKDF (reference sequence). CDR3 size: 13 residues. Between the trimmed V and J ends, which lost 1 base and 9 bases, there was a span of 10 bases.

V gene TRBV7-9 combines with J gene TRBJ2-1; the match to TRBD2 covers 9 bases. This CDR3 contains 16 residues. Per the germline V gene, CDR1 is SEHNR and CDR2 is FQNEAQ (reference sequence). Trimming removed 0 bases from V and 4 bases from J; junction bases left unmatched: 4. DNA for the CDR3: TGTGCCAGCAGCTTAGCGGGGCTAGCGGGATACAATGAGCAGTTCTTC. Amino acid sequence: CASSLAGLAGYNEQFF. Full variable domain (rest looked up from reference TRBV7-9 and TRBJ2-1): DTGVSQNPRHKITKRGQNVTFRCDPISEHNRLYWYRQTLGQGPEFLTYFQNEAQLEKSRLLSDRFSAERPKGSFSTLEIQRTEQGDSAMYLCASSLAGLAGYNEQFFGPGTRLTVL.

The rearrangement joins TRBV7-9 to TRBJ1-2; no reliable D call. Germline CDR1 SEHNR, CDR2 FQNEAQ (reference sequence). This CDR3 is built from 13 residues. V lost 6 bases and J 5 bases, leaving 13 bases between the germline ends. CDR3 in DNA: TGTGCCAGCAGTACCATTTTGGCATATGGCTACACCTTC. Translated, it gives CASSTILAYGYTF.

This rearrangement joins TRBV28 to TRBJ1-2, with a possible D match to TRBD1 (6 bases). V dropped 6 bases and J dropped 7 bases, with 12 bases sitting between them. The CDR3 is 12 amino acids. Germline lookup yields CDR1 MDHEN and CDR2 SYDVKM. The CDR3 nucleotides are TGTGCCAGCAGGCGACAGGATCGTGGCTACACCTTC. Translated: CASRRQDRGYTF.

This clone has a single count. The DNA for the CDR3 is TGTGCCAGCTCACCCGAGAACAACTATGGCTACACCTTC. It is translated as CASSPENNYGYTF. V usage is TRBV18 and J usage is TRBJ1-2; D not resolved. The length of the CDR3 is 13 residues. The germline gives CDR1 KGHSH, CDR2 LQKENI. Trimming took 3 bases from V and 2 from J, leaving 7 bases between them.